A selection of T cell receptor beta chains follows, all from one sample in a study of radiotherapy plus CTLA-4 blockade in lung cancer. TCRdb's copy holds only in-frame clones and misses some; the assay was immunoSEQ multiplex PCR. The data contain under 100,000 clones, around 83% of them singletons. The input for sequencing was peripheral blood, taken from a patient treated with radiotherapy plus ipilimumab. The receptors shown here come from a human donor with non-small cell lung cancer that progressed on radiotherapy plus ipilimumab. The conserved cysteine and the conserved F or W are not part of the CDR3 here. The size of a clone is reported for some rows only, either as once, few or many, or as a class for expanded clones.

>NA|TRBV11-3
ASSSRGYGYT
>NA|TRBV28
ASRAGGRYEQY
>NA|TRBV7-9
ASSSSERITAF
>NA|TRBV6-1
ASRGDGNEQF
>NA|TRBV6-5
ASRRNRDNYGYT
>NA|TRBV29-1
SVPTVSTDTQY
>once|TRBV4-1
ASSRSLAGTIYEQY
>NA|TRBV5-5
ASSLQTRRNEQF
>NA|TRBV27
ASSPRWLAGQETQY
>NA|TRBV7-9
ASSLDNLPGTSTDTQY
>once|TRBV7-9
ASSIQQETQY
>NA|TRBV7-2
ASSPSGQFTYEQY
>NA|TRBV6-5
ASSRGSLHSPLH
>NA|TRBV10-3
AISPGGSYNEQF
>NA|TRBV10-3
AIRPGRAETQY
>NA|TRBV14
ASSQGTSALTQY
>NA|TRBV5-6
ASSLGQPYTQY
>NA|TRBV5-1
ASSASATNEKLF
>few|TRBV7-9
ASSLSGRGGTASYEQY